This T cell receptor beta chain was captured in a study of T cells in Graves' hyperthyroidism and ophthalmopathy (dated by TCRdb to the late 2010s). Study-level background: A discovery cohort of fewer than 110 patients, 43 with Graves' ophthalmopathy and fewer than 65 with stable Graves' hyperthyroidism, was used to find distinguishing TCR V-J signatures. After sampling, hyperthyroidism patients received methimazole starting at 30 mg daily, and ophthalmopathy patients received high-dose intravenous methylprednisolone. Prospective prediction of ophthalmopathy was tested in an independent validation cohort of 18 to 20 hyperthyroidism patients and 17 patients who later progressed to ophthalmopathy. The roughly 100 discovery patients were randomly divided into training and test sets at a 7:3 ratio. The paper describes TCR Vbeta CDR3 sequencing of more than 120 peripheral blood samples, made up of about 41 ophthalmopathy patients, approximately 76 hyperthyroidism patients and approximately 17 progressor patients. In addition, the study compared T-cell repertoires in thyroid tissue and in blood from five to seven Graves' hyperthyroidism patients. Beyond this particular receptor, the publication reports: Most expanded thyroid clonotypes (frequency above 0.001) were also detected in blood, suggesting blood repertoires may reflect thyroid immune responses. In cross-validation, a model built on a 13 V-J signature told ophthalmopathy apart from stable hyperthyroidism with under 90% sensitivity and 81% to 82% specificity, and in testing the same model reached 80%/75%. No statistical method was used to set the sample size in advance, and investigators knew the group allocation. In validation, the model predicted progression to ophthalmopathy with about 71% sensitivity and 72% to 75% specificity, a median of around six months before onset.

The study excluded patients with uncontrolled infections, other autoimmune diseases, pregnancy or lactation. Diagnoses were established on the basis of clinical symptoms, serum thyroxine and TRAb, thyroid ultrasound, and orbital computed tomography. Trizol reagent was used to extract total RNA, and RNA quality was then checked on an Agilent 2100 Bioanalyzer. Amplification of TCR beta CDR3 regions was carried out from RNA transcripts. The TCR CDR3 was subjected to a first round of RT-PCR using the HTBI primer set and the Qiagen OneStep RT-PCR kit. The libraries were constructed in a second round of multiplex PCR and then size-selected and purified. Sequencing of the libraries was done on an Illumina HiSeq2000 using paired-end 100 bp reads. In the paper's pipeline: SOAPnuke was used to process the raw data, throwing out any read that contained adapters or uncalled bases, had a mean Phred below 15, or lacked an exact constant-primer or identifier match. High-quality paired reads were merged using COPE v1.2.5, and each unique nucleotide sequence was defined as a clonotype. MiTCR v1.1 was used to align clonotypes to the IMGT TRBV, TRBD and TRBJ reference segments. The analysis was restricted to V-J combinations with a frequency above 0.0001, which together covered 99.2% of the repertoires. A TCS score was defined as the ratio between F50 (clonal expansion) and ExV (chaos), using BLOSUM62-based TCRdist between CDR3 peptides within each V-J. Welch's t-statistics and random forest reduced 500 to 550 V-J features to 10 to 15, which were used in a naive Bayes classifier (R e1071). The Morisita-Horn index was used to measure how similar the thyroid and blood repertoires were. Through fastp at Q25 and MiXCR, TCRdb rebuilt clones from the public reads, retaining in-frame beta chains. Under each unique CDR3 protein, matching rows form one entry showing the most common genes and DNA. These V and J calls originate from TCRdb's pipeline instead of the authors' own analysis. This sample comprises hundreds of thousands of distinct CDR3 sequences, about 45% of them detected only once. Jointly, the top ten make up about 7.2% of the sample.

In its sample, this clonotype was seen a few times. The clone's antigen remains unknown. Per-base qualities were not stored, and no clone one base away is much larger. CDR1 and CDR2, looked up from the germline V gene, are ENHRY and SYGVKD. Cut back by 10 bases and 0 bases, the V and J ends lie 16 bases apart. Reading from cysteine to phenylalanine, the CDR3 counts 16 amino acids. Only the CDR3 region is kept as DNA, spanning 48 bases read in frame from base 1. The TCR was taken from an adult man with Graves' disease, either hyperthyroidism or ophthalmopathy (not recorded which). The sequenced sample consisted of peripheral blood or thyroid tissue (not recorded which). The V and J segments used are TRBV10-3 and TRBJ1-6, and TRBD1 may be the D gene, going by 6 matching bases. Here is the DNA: TGTGCCAGCAGGGCAGGGGTCGTCTCCTATAATTCACCCCTCCACTTT. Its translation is CASRAGVVSYNSPLHF.